The TCR beta chain described here comes from a study of T cells in narcolepsy. CDR1 and CDR2 (germline): LNHNV, YYDKDF (reference sequence). Trimming took 3 bases from V and 0 from J; bases not matched to a gene: 10. The CDR3 sequence is 18 residues long. Clones were sequenced by immunoSEQ multiplex PCR, and TCRdb holds only the in-frame ones, with some missing. The table lists some 34,000 clones, about nine tenths of them singletons. The source of this sequence is a human donor with narcolepsy. What was sequenced was CD45RA- memory CD4+ T cells from PBMCs. This chain connects TRBV15 to TRBJ2-1, with TRBD2 identical over 8 bases. The chain's CDR3 is CATSSPVLAVSSYNEQFF. The CDR3 nucleotides are TGTGCCACCAGCAGCCCCGTACTAGCGGTGAGCTCCTACAATGAGCAGTTCTTC.